This is a list of T cell receptor beta chains from one sample in a study of blood T cell repertoires in COVID-19. Profiled with immunoSEQ multiplex PCR; TCRdb holds only in-frame clones, not every one. The table has a few hundred thousand clones, less than 90% seen once; the top ten hold approximately 3.3%. The sample was PBMCs or T cells enriched from blood (not recorded which). The receptors here all came from a woman between 45 and 60 years old in a cohort exposed to, infected with or recovered from COVID-19 (not recorded which). Both conserved end residues are part of each CDR3. Fields, in order: J gene, clone size, V gene, D gene, CDR3 protein, CDR3 DNA. D genes are given only for firm matches. A row's size may be missing; if present it is once, few, many or a size class.

J: TRBJ1-1
size: NA
V: TRBV3-1/TRBV3-2
D: NA
CDR3: CASSQQGKNTEAFF
DNA: TGTGCCAGCAGCCAGCAGGGGAAGAACACTGAAGCTTTCTTT

J: TRBJ1-1
size: NA
V: TRBV7-9
D: NA
CDR3: CASSLLGGRRAFF
DNA: TGTGCCAGCAGCTTACTCGGGGGACGGAGAGCTTTCTTT

J: TRBJ2-1
size: few
V: TRBV2
D: TRBD2
CDR3: CASSEGGGLNEQFF
DNA: TGTGCCAGCAGTGAAGGCGGGGGGCTAAATGAGCAGTTCTTC

J: TRBJ2-3
size: NA
V: TRBV11-3
D: TRBD2
CDR3: CASSPVAGGPDTQYF
DNA: TGTGCCAGCAGCCCGGTAGCGGGGGGGCCAGATACGCAGTATTTT

J: TRBJ1-2
size: NA
V: TRBV2
D: TRBD1
CDR3: CASSIPPRQGSTSNYGYTF
DNA: TGTGCCAGCAGTATACCTCCTAGACAGGGGAGCACCTCTAACTATGGCTACACCTTC

J: TRBJ2-1
size: NA
V: TRBV2
D: TRBD2
CDR3: CASSVSSGSYNEQFF
DNA: TGTGCCAGCAGTGTCTCTAGCGGGTCTTACAATGAGCAGTTCTTC

J: TRBJ2-5
size: NA
V: TRBV7-7
D: TRBD2
CDR3: CASSSGAGGAVETQYF
DNA: TGTGCTAGCAGCTCCGGTGCGGGGGGGGCCGTTGAGACCCAGTACTTC

J: TRBJ1-6
size: NA
V: TRBV7-9
D: TRBD1
CDR3: CASSSDREGSPLHF
DNA: TGTGCCAGCAGCTCGGACAGGGAGGGATCACCCCTCCACTTT

J: TRBJ1-6
size: few
V: TRBV25-1
D: TRBD1
CDR3: CASSIGTGGRNSPLHF
DNA: TGTGCCAGCAGCATAGGGACAGGGGGCCGTAATTCACCCCTCCACTTT

J: TRBJ2-3
size: once
V: TRBV14
D: NA
CDR3: CASSQENPGSLWLDTQYF
DNA: TGTGCCAGCAGCCAAGAAAACCCAGGGTCTCTTTGGTTGGATACGCAGTATTTT

J: TRBJ1-1
size: NA
V: TRBV10-1
D: NA
CDR3: CASSESPGAGAFF
DNA: TGCGCCAGCAGTGAGTCCCCAGGGGCTGGAGCTTTCTTT

J: TRBJ1-3
size: NA
V: TRBV30
D: NA
CDR3: CAWRGDTYSGNTIYF
DNA: TGTGCCTGGAGGGGGGACACCTACTCTGGAAACACCATATATTTT

J: TRBJ2-5
size: once
V: TRBV3-1/TRBV3-2
D: TRBD1
CDR3: CASSQLQGAGVNQYF
DNA: TGTGCCAGCAGCCAGCTACAGGGGGCTGGGGTCAACCAGTACTTC

J: TRBJ2-1
size: NA
V: TRBV6-5
D: NA
CDR3: CASSYSPRDPAQFF
DNA: TGTGCCAGCAGTTACTCGCCGAGGGATCCCGCGCAGTTCTTC